These 31 T cell receptor beta chains were all obtained from the same sample, sequenced in a study of T cells after yellow fever vaccination. TCRdb reprocessed the 5' RACE reads via MiXCR and lists one record per CDR3 protein. The profile covers over 70,000 distinct CDR3 sequences, with roughly 8% appearing a single time and 35% to 45% taken by the ten largest. The specimen was CD8+ T cells sorted from PBMCs, collected on the day of the yellow fever booster vaccination. These receptors all stem from a man aged 30 to 45 who received the YFV17D yellow fever vaccine.

This clonotype appeared a few times. This chain uses TRBV28 with TRBJ2-7; weak D call: TRBD2 (6 bases). This CDR3 is 14 amino acids long. V was shortened by 4 bases and J by 4 bases, with 14 bases between the two germline ends. In germline, CDR1 is MDHEN, CDR2 SYDVKM. CDR3 DNA sequence: TGTGCCAGCAGTTCGGGGGTTCGCCCGTACGAGCAGTACTTC. It yields the protein CASSSGVRPYEQYF.

This sequence joins TRBV2 and TRBJ2-2, with D hard to call. The CDR3 sequence is 13 residues long. Trimming took off 6 bases at V and 5 bases at J, with 10 bases between the two ends. Germline assignment: CDR1 SNHLY and CDR2 FYNNEI. The CDR3 protein is CASRWSATGELFF. The CDR3 DNA follows: TGTGCCAGCAGGTGGTCGGCTACCGGGGAGCTGTTTTTT.

The rearrangement uses TRBV29-1 and TRBJ2-3; no reliable D call. This CDR3 comprises 14 residues. Germline CDR1 is SQVTM and CDR2 is ANQGSEA. Trimming removed 4 bases from V and 4 bases from J, with 15 bases in between. The CDR3 sequence: CSVGGFDEADTQYF. The CDR3 bases are TGCAGCGTTGGGGGTTTTGATGAGGCAGATACGCAGTATTTT.

This chain links TRBV12-3 or TRBV12-4 with TRBJ2-1; 7 nucleotides agree with TRBD1. The V and J ends lost 5 bases and 6 bases, in that order; junction bases with no gene match: 7. This CDR3 region has 14 residues. CDR3 residues: CASSPLSGGNEQFF. The CDR3 region has the DNA TGTGCCAGCAGTCCACTATCAGGGGGCAATGAGCAGTTCTTC.

V gene TRBV2 combines with J gene TRBJ2-2; D not resolved. This CDR3 spans 15 amino acids. Trimming shortened V by 2 bases and J by 0 bases, and 7 bases separated the two germline ends. The germline V gene has CDR1 SNHLY and CDR2 FYNNEI. The CDR3 DNA reads TGTGCCAGCAGTGAAAGGTCTTCGAACACCGGGGAGCTGTTTTTT. This encodes CASSERSSNTGELFF.

Relative to its sample, this clonotype is large. CDR3: CASSPGTEQETQYF. In nucleotides, the CDR3 is TGTGCCAGCAGTCCCGGGACAGAACAAGAGACCCAGTACTTC. V gene TRBV28 combines with J gene TRBJ2-5; 7 bases align to TRBD1. The length of the CDR3 is 14 residues. V gave up 5 bases and J gave up 2 bases; unmatched junction bases: 5. Germline V gene data show CDR1 as MDHEN and CDR2 as SYDVKM.

The chain recombines TRBV20-1 with TRBJ2-3; D is unresolved. CDR1 and CDR2 from the germline V gene are DFQATT and SNEGSKA (reference sequence). Trimming took 5 bases from V and 1 from J, leaving 13 bases between them. The CDR3 is 14 amino acids. The CDR3 DNA is TGCAGTGCTCCCCTCGTTCGGGGCACAGATACGCAGTATTTT. Encoded protein: CSAPLVRGTDTQYF.

This clonotype was seen a handful of times. The J gene is TRBJ2-1, the V gene TRBV6-5; D possibly corresponds to TRBD1 (6 bases). The V end lost 0 bases, the J end lost 9 bases, and 18 bases lay between the germline ends. Germline CDR1 reads MNHEY; CDR2 reads SVGAGI. This CDR3 comprises 16 residues. The CDR3 is CASSYSGRPGGTEQFF. The CDR3 DNA reads TGTGCCAGCAGTTACTCAGGAAGACCTGGGGGCACTGAGCAGTTCTTC.

In this sample, this clonotype turned up a few times. The rearrangement joins TRBV10-3 to TRBJ2-7; D is perhaps TRBD1 or TRBD2 (5 bases each). Deletions cut 2 bases from V and 9 bases from J, with 17 bases between. Germline lookup yields CDR1 ENHRY and CDR2 SYGVKD. The CDR3 covers 14 residues. The CDR3, as DNA: TGTGCCATCAGTGAGACCGCTCAGGGAGTCGCGCAGTACTTC. Translating it yields CAISETAQGVAQYF.

Many counts were recorded for this clonotype. This rearrangement joins TRBV11-2 to TRBJ2-1; D uncertain. Per the germline V gene, CDR1 is SGHAT and CDR2 is FQNNGV. V was pared by 5 bases and J by 1 base, with 12 bases between. The CDR3 has 15 amino acids. The CDR3 region is CASSLDVGSYNEQFF. CDR3 DNA sequence: TGTGCCAGCAGCCTCGACGTAGGGTCCTACAATGAGCAGTTCTTC.

V and J are TRBV15 and TRBJ2-1; 12 bases map to TRBD2. The CDR3 sequence is 15 residues long. Germline lookup yields CDR1 LNHNV and CDR2 YYDKDF (reference sequence). The J segment lost 8 bases and the V segment lost 5 bases, leaving 7 bases of the junction unmatched. The CDR3 DNA reads TGTGCCACCAGCTCGGGACTAGCGGGTGGCGATGAGCAGTTCTTC. Its protein is CATSSGLAGGDEQFF.

This clonotype came up a few times. The chain joins TRBV19 to TRBJ2-1; TRBD2 might be the D (5 bases). The CDR3 extends over 14 amino acids. The ends were cut back, 2 bases at V and 5 bases at J, with 10 bases in the middle. Germline V gives CDR1 LNHDA, CDR2 SQIVND (reference sequence). CDR3 DNA sequence: TGTGCCAGTAGTATACGCGGGCCCAACAATGAGCAGTTCTTC. Amino acid sequence: CASSIRGPNNEQFF.

This clonotype was seen many times. The chain uses TRBV14 and TRBJ1-2; weak D call: TRBD1 (5 bases). V was clipped by 1 base and J by 6 bases, with 12 bases between them. Per germline, CDR1 SGHDN and CDR2 FVKESK. The CDR3 totals 14 residues. In DNA, the CDR3 is TGTGCCAGCAGCCAAGGGGCACCGGGGGATGGCTACACCTTC. The encoded protein is CASSQGAPGDGYTF.

This clonotype was recorded a few times. The V gene is TRBV4-3, the J gene TRBJ2-2, with D possibly being TRBD2 (6 bases). V lost 0 bases and J lost 0, with 14 bases in between. CDR1 and CDR2 from the germline V gene are LGHNA and YSLEER. The CDR3 runs to 18 residues. The CDR3 sequence is CASSQDGRDLANTGELFF. The CDR3 DNA reads TGCGCCAGCAGCCAAGACGGGCGGGACCTCGCGAACACCGGGGAGCTGTTTTTT.

Many counts were recorded for this clonotype. This chain joins TRBV5-4 and TRBJ2-5; D gene uncertain. The germline V and J ends were trimmed by 1 base and 5 bases, with 12 bases remaining between them. There are 14 residues in the CDR3. Germline V gene lookup returns CDR1 SGHNT and CDR2 YYREEE (reference sequence). CDR3 nucleotide sequence: TGTGCCAGCAGCTTGCGATTCTCGTGGGAGACCCAGTACTTC. This gives the protein CASSLRFSWETQYF.

Only a few counts were recorded for this clonotype. The chain recombines TRBV10-3 with TRBJ2-7, with unresolved D. This CDR3 is 11 amino acids long. V dropped 5 bases and J dropped 3 bases, with 5 bases sitting between them. Germline lookup yields CDR1 ENHRY and CDR2 SYGVKD. The CDR3 nucleotides read TGTGCCATCAGTACCGACTACGAGCAGTACTTC. It encodes CAISTDYEQYF.

This clonotype was detected only a few times. This chain joins TRBV20-1 and TRBJ2-1; tentative D call: TRBD2 (7 bases). The CDR3 sequence is 12 residues long. Germline V lookup: CDR1 DFQATT, CDR2 SNEGSKA (reference sequence). The CDR3 is CSMGASGIEQFF. As DNA, the CDR3 is TGCAGCATGGGGGCTAGCGGAATTGAGCAGTTCTTC.

This clonotype has more than one count but fewer than ten. The CDR3 region is CASSQDPSGRMADTQYF. The CDR3 DNA is TGCGCCAGCAGCCAAGATCCTAGCGGCAGGATGGCAGATACGCAGTATTTT. The chain links TRBV4-3 to TRBJ2-3; 7 nucleotides align to TRBD2. The CDR3 totals 17 residues. J gave up 4 bases and V 0 bases, and 10 bases lay outside the gene matches. Germline V lookup: CDR1 LGHNA, CDR2 YSLEER.

Ten or more counts support this clonotype. V and J are TRBV4-3 and TRBJ2-5; TRBD2 matches at 9 bases. This CDR3 region has 15 residues. The junction had 5 bases not matched to a gene; V was cut back by 1 base and J by 5 bases. From germline, CDR1 is LGHNA and CDR2 YSLEER. CDR3 bases: TGCGCCAGCAGCCAAGTGCGGGAGGGGTACGAGACCCAGTACTTC. Translating it yields CASSQVREGYETQYF.

Comments on this clonotype: No conserved phenylalanine or tryptophan ends this CDR3, so it is likely a read error. This chain joins TRBV12-3 or TRBV12-4 and TRBJ1-1; a possible D gene is TRBD1 (6 bases). The V end was cut by 1 base, the J end by 7 bases, with 16 bases between. The CDR3 covers 15 residues. The CDR3 sequence: CASSLGTSKGGEAFL. CDR3 DNA sequence: TGTGCCAGCAGTTTAGGGACATCGAAGGGGGGTGAAGCTTTCTTA.

This sequence joins TRBV10-3 and TRBJ2-2; D is possibly TRBD1 or TRBD2 (5 bases each). The V end lost 8 bases, the J end lost 3 bases, and 19 bases lay between the germline ends. Germline CDR1 is ENHRY and CDR2 is SYGVKD. The CDR3 is 16 amino acids. The CDR3 spells CAISSEGVGDTGELFF. In DNA, the CDR3 is TGTGCCATCTCTTCTGAGGGAGTGGGGGACACCGGGGAGCTGTTTTTT.

The chain carries TRBV7-2 and TRBJ2-1; possibly TRBD1 or TRBD2 for D (6 bases each). V shed 5 bases and J shed 10 bases, with 15 bases lying between them. The germline CDR1 and CDR2 sequences are SGHTA and FQGNSA. CDR3 length: 13 amino acids. DNA of the CDR3: TGTGCCAGCAGCCTCGAGGGGGGCCCCGAGCAGTTCTTC. The encoded protein is CASSLEGGPEQFF.

The table lists this clonotype with a few counts. The gene calls are TRBV29-1 and TRBJ2-1; 10 nucleotides align to TRBD2. Germline trimming cut 6 bases from V and 6 bases from J; bases unmatched to any gene: 2. Germline V CDR1 and CDR2: SQVTM, ANQGSEA. The CDR3 loop spans 12 amino acids. Written as DNA, the CDR3 is TGCAGCGTAGTAGCGGGAGGCAATGAGCAGTTCTTC. It yields the protein CSVVAGGNEQFF.

The table lists this clonotype with a few counts. The V call is TRBV7-6, the J call TRBJ2-5; D uncertain. Germline CDR1 reads SGHVS; CDR2 reads FNYEAQ. V was cut by 1 base and J by 5 bases, with 8 bases left in between. The CDR3 is 13 amino acids. Written as DNA, the CDR3 is TGTGCCAGCAGCTTAGGAGCTTGGGAGACCCAGTACTTC. Protein: CASSLGAWETQYF.

This clonotype has only a few counts. J is TRBJ2-7 and V is TRBV27, with 15 positions matching TRBD2. Looked up from germline, CDR1 is MNHEY and CDR2 is SMNVEV (reference sequence). V was pared by 2 bases and J by 4 bases, with 3 bases of the junction left unmatched. The CDR3 has 16 residues. The CDR3 bases are TGTGCCAGCAGTTTAGAGGGGACTAGCGGGAGGTACGAGCAGTACTTC. Translating gives CASSLEGTSGRYEQYF.

In this sample, this clonotype turned up a few times. The chain uses TRBV9 and TRBJ1-2; TRBD1 matches 9 bases. The CDR3 contains 16 residues. After removal of 0 bases from V and 5 bases from J, the junction contained 8 bases not matched to a gene. Germline lookup yields CDR1 SGDLS and CDR2 YYNGEE. The CDR3 bases are TGTGCCAGCAGCGTAGTGTCCCCGACAGGGGGATATGGCTACACCTTC. As protein: CASSVVSPTGGYGYTF.

The chain couples TRBV5-5 to TRBJ1-6; D gene uncertain. This CDR3 comprises 13 residues. Trimming shortened V by 3 bases and J by 5 bases, and 6 bases separated the two germline ends. Germline assignment: CDR1 SGHKS and CDR2 YYEKEE (reference sequence). The CDR3 DNA is TGTGCCAGCAGCTCTTTCGATAATTCACCCCTCCACTTT. It codes for CASSSFDNSPLHF.

This clonotype was seen only a few times. V gene TRBV24-1 combines with J gene TRBJ2-7; D is possibly TRBD2 (6 bases). Germline values: CDR1 KGHDR, CDR2 SFDVKD. The CDR3 consists of 14 residues. The V end lost 5 bases, the J end lost 2 bases, and 12 bases lay between the germline ends. The CDR3 sequence: CATSVGREAYEQYF. The CDR3 DNA reads as TGTGCCACCAGTGTGGGCAGGGAGGCCTACGAGCAGTACTTC.

This clonotype was detected only a few times. At one end, the junction sequence differs from germline, possibly due to a read error. The V gene is TRBV7-9, the J gene TRBJ2-4; 10 bases are a match to TRBD1. The germline gives CDR1 SEHNR, CDR2 FQNEAQ (reference sequence). There are 13 residues in the CDR3. The DNA of the CDR3 is TGTGCCAGCAGCCTACTAAAGAGGGACAGGGGATCCTTC. This encodes CASSLLKRDRGSF.

Many counts were recorded for this clonotype. The chain carries TRBV10-2 and TRBJ2-5; D is uncertain. V was clipped by 5 bases and J by 1 base, with 8 bases between them. The CDR3 loop spans 13 amino acids. The germline CDR1 and CDR2 sequences are WSHSY and SAAADI. Here the CDR3 reads CASSLNTQETQYF. For the CDR3, the DNA is TGCGCCAGCAGTTTGAACACCCAAGAGACCCAGTACTTC.

J is TRBJ2-1 and V is TRBV11-3, with D perhaps matching TRBD1 (5 bases). The V gene's germline CDR1 is SGHNT and CDR2 YENEEA. V lost 4 bases and J lost 7, with 14 bases in between. The CDR3 consists of 14 residues. In DNA form, the CDR3 reads TGTGCCAGCAGCTCTCAGGGTAATAGAAATGAGCAGTTCTTC. It encodes CASSSQGNRNEQFF.